This T cell receptor beta chain was profiled in a study of T cell clonotyping in hematopoietic cell transplantation. This CDR3 comprises 13 residues. The germline V and J ends were trimmed by 8 bases and 8 bases, with 18 bases remaining between them. Germline V CDR1 and CDR2: MDHEN, SYDVKM. Method: immunoSEQ multiplex PCR; TCRdb's copy keeps in-frame clones and lacks some. The sample consists of 35,000 to 45,000 clones, approximately 89% of them appearing once. The origin of this receptor is a woman aged 40 to 50 in good health. Some clones in this sample may be carry-over from other donors' samples. Sequenced sample: peripheral blood mononuclear cells. The rearrangement links TRBV28 to TRBJ1-2; D remains unclear. The chain's CDR3 is CASWVARPRGYTF. In DNA, the CDR3 is TGTGCCAGCTGGGTGGCGCGGCCGCGGGGCTACACCTTC.